This TCR beta chain was captured in a study of response to subunit inactivated influenza vaccine. Study results and limitations: It was the authors' suggestion that each seasonal influenza vaccination recruits few new T cells.

To note about this clonotype: Its antigen is unknown.

A single record per CDR3 protein comes from TCRdb applying MiXCR to the RT-PCR reads. Seen here are roughly 500,000 distinct CDR3 sequences, approximately 20% observed once, and the top ten hold about 2.8%. Deletions cut 4 bases from V and 6 bases from J, with 8 bases between. Germline V gives CDR1 SGDLS, CDR2 YYNGEE. The CDR3 has 12 residues. These data were also filed under a second study, of T cells expressing NK-cell markers. That investigation notes: 5'RACE template switching built TCR beta cDNA with unique molecular identifiers. The CD3+CD56-NKG2C+ fraction was also led by these clonotypes in a handful of donors. Evidence did not settle whether expanded NKG2C+ T cell clones targeted HCMV.

The chain carries TRBV9 and TRBJ2-1; the D gene could be TRBD1 or TRBD2 (5 bases each). This TCR was sampled from a man in his fifties who received an inactivated influenza vaccine. This sample comprised CD4+ T cells sorted from PBMCs, obtained 11 to 12 days after vaccination. The CDR3 DNA follows: TGTGCCAGCAGCTATGGGGGCAATGAGCAGTTCTTC. Residues: CASSYGGNEQFF.